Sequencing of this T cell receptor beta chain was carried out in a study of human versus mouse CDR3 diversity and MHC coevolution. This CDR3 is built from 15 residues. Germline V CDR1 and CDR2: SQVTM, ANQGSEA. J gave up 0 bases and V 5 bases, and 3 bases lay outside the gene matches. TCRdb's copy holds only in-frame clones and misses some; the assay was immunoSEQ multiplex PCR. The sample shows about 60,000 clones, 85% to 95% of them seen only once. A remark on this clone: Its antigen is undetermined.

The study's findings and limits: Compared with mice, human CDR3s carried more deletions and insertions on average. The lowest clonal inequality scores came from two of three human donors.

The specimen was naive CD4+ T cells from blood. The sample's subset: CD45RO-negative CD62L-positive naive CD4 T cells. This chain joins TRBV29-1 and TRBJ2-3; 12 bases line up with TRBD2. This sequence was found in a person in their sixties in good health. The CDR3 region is CSVPGLAGSTDTQYF. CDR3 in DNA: TGCAGCGTTCCAGGACTAGCGGGGAGCACAGATACGCAGTATTTT.